Ten or more counts support the clone carrying this T cell receptor (beta chain). Antigen: not known. The length of the CDR3 is 14 residues. Trimming removed 6 bases from V and 0 bases from J; junction bases left unmatched: 3. Germline V CDR1 and CDR2: SNHLY, FYNNEI. This sample is drawn from a study of T cells in Graves' hyperthyroidism and ophthalmopathy. Study-wide results and limits: Also found in blood were most expanded thyroid clonotypes above 0.001. Ophthalmopathy cases were set apart from stable hyperthyroidism by a 13 V-J model. Ophthalmopathy, which appeared later, was predicted by the model a median 6.5 months before onset.

Authors of the study amplified TCR beta CDR3 regions from RNA transcripts. HTBI primers were employed in a first-round RT-PCR of the TCR CDR3. TCRdb processed the multiplex PCR reads anew with MiXCR; each CDR3 protein has one entry. The sample lists almost 600,000 distinct CDR3 sequences, roughly 13% occurring once. Specimen: blood. This TCR derives from a woman under 40 with Graves' hyperthyroidism that later progressed to Graves' ophthalmopathy. The chain links TRBV2 to TRBJ2-3; 7 positions agree with TRBD2. CDR3 nucleotide sequence: TGTGCCAGCAGAGGGCGGGGGAGCACAGATACGCAGTATTTT. It codes for CASRGRGSTDTQYF. Variable domain in full (rest from reference TRBV2 and TRBJ2-3): EPEVTQTPSHQVTQMGQEVILRCVPISNHLYFYWYRQILGQKVEFLVSFYNNEISEKSEIFDDQFSVERPDGSNFTLKIRSTKLEDSAMYFCASRGRGSTDTQYFGPGTRLTVL.